The 8 T cell receptor beta chains presented below share a single source sample, sequenced in a study of early T cells in non-severe SARS-CoV-2 infection. TCRdb processed the 5' RACE reads anew with MiXCR; each CDR3 protein has one entry. The sample consists of 70,000 to 95,000 distinct CDR3 sequences, 14% of them appearing once. Sequencing was performed on whole blood. These receptors originate from an adult who was a healthcare worker with PCR-confirmed SARS-CoV-2 infection or an uninfected control (not recorded which).

This clonotype appeared many times. This chain joins TRBV7-9 and TRBJ1-5; the D is unclear. The V gene lost 4 bases and the J gene lost 7 bases, with 23 bases spanning the gap. The germline gives CDR1 SEHNR, CDR2 FQNEAQ (reference sequence). This CDR3 has 17 residues. The CDR3: CASSSTSVGSPGQPQHF. Written as DNA, the CDR3 is TGTGCCAGCAGCTCCACCTCGGTCGGGAGCCCGGGGCAGCCCCAGCATTTT.

The rearrangement uses TRBV7-3 and TRBJ2-2; D is uncertain. CDR3 length: 16 residues. Trimming took 2 bases from V and 0 from J, leaving 10 bases between them. Per the germline V gene, CDR1 is SGHTA and CDR2 is FQGTGA. CDR3 loop: CASSLGRTANTGELFF. The CDR3 nucleotides read TGTGCCAGCAGCTTAGGACGAACCGCGAACACCGGGGAGCTGTTTTTT.

This chain connects TRBV28 to TRBJ1-6; 7 nucleotides align to TRBD1. V shed 7 bases and J 9 bases; nucleotides not matched to a gene: 9. The germline V gene encodes CDR1 MDHEN and CDR2 SYDVKM. There are 14 residues in the CDR3. DNA of the CDR3: TGTGCCAGCATCGGAGGGGGCTCGAGTTCACCCCTCCACTTT. It is translated as CASIGGGSSSPLHF.

V usage is TRBV11-2 and J usage is TRBJ2-2, with 12 nucleotides matching TRBD2. The ends lost 7 bases at V and 4 bases at J; junction bases unmatched: 4. The CDR3 runs to 15 residues. Germline loops: CDR1 SGHAT, CDR2 FQNNGV. CDR3 residues: CASTGLAGSTGELFF. DNA for the CDR3: TGTGCCAGCACCGGACTAGCGGGGAGCACCGGGGAGCTGTTTTTT.

At least ten counts were recorded for this clonotype. J is TRBJ1-1 and V is TRBV3-1, with unresolved D. V shed 5 bases and J shed 0 bases, with 4 bases lying between them. Per the germline V gene, CDR1 is LGHDT and CDR2 is YNNKEL (reference sequence). The CDR3 has 12 amino acids. This chain's CDR3 is CASSYLNTEAFF. CDR3 in DNA: TGTGCCAGCAGCTACTTGAACACTGAAGCTTTCTTT.

This clonotype was counted between two and nine times. The rearrangement joins TRBV2 to TRBJ2-7; D uncertain. The CDR3 extends over 11 amino acids. With 7 bases removed from V and 0 bases from J, the gap between germline ends came to 4 bases. CDR1 and CDR2 from the germline V gene are SNHLY and FYNNEI. The CDR3 sequence: CASTYSYEQYF. The CDR3, as DNA: TGTGCCAGCACTTACTCCTACGAGCAGTACTTC.

This chain connects TRBV12-3 or TRBV12-4 to TRBJ2-7, with TRBD2 as a possible D gene (5 bases). V lost 3 bases and J lost 7, with 13 bases in between. The CDR3 sequence is 13 residues long. The CDR3 sequence is CASSFPGIREQYF. In DNA, the CDR3 is TGTGCCAGCAGTTTTCCCGGGATACGTGAGCAGTACTTC.

This clonotype was counted only a few times. V and J are TRBV14 and TRBJ2-7; D is undetermined. The germline V and J ends were trimmed by 0 bases and 7 bases, with 13 bases remaining between them. Per the germline V gene, CDR1 is SGHDN and CDR2 is FVKESK. The CDR3 has 14 residues. The CDR3 nucleotides read TGTGCCAGCAGCCAAGATTCTCGGAATGGGGAGCAGTACTTC. Its protein product is CASSQDSRNGEQYF.